What follows are 14 T cell receptor beta chains derived from one specimen sequenced in a study of blood T cells in healthy people across ages. Then a second PCR, running roughly 6 to 11 cycles, was carried out with a sample-barcoded 5' primer and a J-beta primer mix. MiXCR, applied by TCRdb to the 5' RACE reads, yields one record per CDR3 protein. The sample has 710,000 or so distinct CDR3 sequences, around a fifth seen once; the top ten hold around a fifth. The sample taken for sequencing was blood. The receptors derive from a man in his 70s in good health.

The chain links TRBV28 to TRBJ2-2; maybe TRBD1 (6 bases). The CDR3 is made up of 14 amino acids. CDR1 and CDR2 from the germline V gene are MDHEN and SYDVKM. Trimming took off 6 bases at V and 6 bases at J, with 14 bases between the two ends. As DNA, the CDR3 is TGTGCCAGCAGGCCCGGGACATTTTCCGGGGAGCTGTTTTTT. Translating gives CASRPGTFSGELFF.

The rearrangement joins TRBV9 to TRBJ2-3; 8 positions agree with TRBD2. The ends lost 3 bases at V and 4 bases at J; junction bases unmatched: 10. CDR1 is SGDLS and CDR2 is YYNGEE in the germline V gene. The CDR3 consists of 16 residues. The CDR3 coding sequence is TGTGCCAGCAGCGCCGGGGGGGGAGGGGGTTCAGATACGCAGTATTTT. Protein sequence: CASSAGGGGGSDTQYF.

The chain is built from TRBV5-1 and TRBJ1-3, with TRBD1 matching over 11 bases. Trimming took 3 bases from V and 0 from J; bases not matched to a gene: 8. Germline loops: CDR1 SGHRS, CDR2 YFSETQ. The length of the CDR3 is 18 residues. The DNA for the CDR3 is TGCGCCAGCAGCTCAGGACAGGGGGCACCTTACTCTGGAAACACCATATATTTT. Its protein product is CASSSGQGAPYSGNTIYF. The whole variable domain, remainder taken from reference TRBV5-1 and TRBJ1-3, is KAGVTQTPRYLIKTRGQQVTLSCSPISGHRSVSWYQQTPGQGLQFLFEYFSETQRNKGNFPGRFSGRQFSNSRSEMNVSTLELGDSALYLCASSSGQGAPYSGNTIYFGEGSWLTVV.

This clonotype appeared a few times. The CDR3 DNA follows: TGCAGCGTCGCTGGGAGAAGCACCGGGGAGCTGTTTTTT. Translation gives CSVAGRSTGELFF. The chain carries TRBV29-1 and TRBJ2-2; D is perhaps TRBD2 (5 bases). Trimming took off 6 bases at V and 4 bases at J, with 12 bases between the two ends. The length of the CDR3 is 13 residues. The germline CDR1 and CDR2 sequences are SQVTM and ANQGSEA.

V is TRBV12-3 or TRBV12-4 and J is TRBJ2-5; the D gene is possibly TRBD2 (6 bases). The V end lost 6 bases, the J end lost 5 bases, and 19 bases lay between the germline ends. This CDR3 is built from 15 residues. CDR3 DNA sequence: TGTGCCAGCAGCTTTTCTCGGGGGATCCGGGAGACCCAGTACTTC. Translating it yields CASSFSRGIRETQYF.

V gene TRBV7-2 combines with J gene TRBJ1-1; no clear D. CDR1 is SGHTA, CDR2 FQGNSA, per germline. Trimming pared 1 base from V and 0 bases from J, leaving 9 bases between. The CDR3 spans 15 residues. CDR3: CASSLGSRMNTEAFF. CDR3 DNA: TGTGCCAGCAGCTTAGGTTCGAGGATGAACACTGAAGCTTTCTTT.

Regarding this clonotype: The germline gene is not matched at one end of the junction; a read error may be the cause. The chain links TRBV6-5 to TRBJ2-5; tentatively, D is TRBD1 (6 bases). The CDR3 runs to 15 residues. The germline V gene encodes CDR1 MNHEY and CDR2 SVGAGI. The CDR3 region is CASSYSTGLQEIQYF. In DNA, the CDR3 is TGTGCCAGCAGTTACTCGACAGGACTCCAAGAGATCCAGTACTTC.

This clonotype was recorded a few times. V gene TRBV20-1 combines with J gene TRBJ2-3; no reliable D call. Trimming removed 3 bases from V and 1 base from J, with 8 bases in between. This CDR3 comprises 13 residues. The germline V gene has CDR1 DFQATT and CDR2 SNEGSKA (reference sequence). The CDR3 DNA sequence: TGCAGTGCTAGTGTGTCCGGCACAGATACGCAGTATTTT. Protein sequence: CSASVSGTDTQYF.

On this clonotype: The junction differs from germline at one of its ends, possibly a read error. The rearrangement uses TRBV12-3 or TRBV12-4 and TRBJ2-3; D possibly corresponds to TRBD1 (6 bases). The CDR3 is 15 residues long. CDR3 amino acids: CASRLLRGSTDAQYF. CDR3 DNA: TGTGCCAGCAGGCTACTCAGGGGTTCGACAGATGCGCAGTATTTT.

The genes are TRBV2 and TRBJ2-3; 7 nucleotides match TRBD1. V gave up 8 bases and J gave up 1 base; unmatched junction bases: 15. The CDR3 is made up of 17 amino acids. Germline V CDR1 and CDR2: SNHLY, FYNNEI. Here the CDR3 reads CASVHSRTGRGTDTQYF. CDR3 nucleotides: TGTGCCAGCGTTCACTCCCGGACAGGCCGAGGCACAGATACGCAGTATTTT.

This chain uses TRBV11-1 with TRBJ1-5, with a weak D call TRBD1 (5 bases). V dropped 11 bases and J dropped 2 bases, with 34 bases sitting between them. The CDR3 is made up of 20 amino acids. Germline V gene data show CDR1 as SGHAT and CDR2 as FQDESV (reference sequence). CDR3 DNA: TGTGCCGTGGAAAGCCCCGGCGTCAGGGTTGGGGGATGGGGCAATCAGCCCCAGCATTTT. This translates into CAVESPGVRVGGWGNQPQHF.

This clonotype has at least ten counts. This chain joins TRBV28 and TRBJ1-2, with D possibly being TRBD1 (6 bases). CDR3 length equals 15 residues. Trimming took off 6 bases at V and 2 bases at J, with 16 bases between the two ends. CDR1 and CDR2 from the germline V gene are MDHEN and SYDVKM. The CDR3 loop is CASSPGGQKNYGYTF. In DNA, the CDR3 is TGTGCCAGCAGCCCGGGGGGGCAGAAGAACTATGGCTACACCTTC.

This clonotype was recorded at least ten times. The chain employs TRBV6-4 and TRBJ2-6, with no clear D. The CDR3 has 15 residues. CDR1 and CDR2 (germline): MRHNA, SNTAGT. V was trimmed by 0 bases and J by 2 bases, leaving 5 bases between them. CDR3 sequence reads: CASSDSKTGANVLTF. CDR3 nucleotide sequence: TGTGCCAGCAGTGACTCTAAGACTGGGGCCAACGTCCTGACTTTC.

The sample holds many counts of this clonotype. CDR3 in amino acids: CSARTSGSGDEQFF. Here the CDR3 DNA reads TGCAGTGCTCGGACTAGCGGGAGTGGCGATGAGCAGTTCTTC. The chain links TRBV20-1 to TRBJ2-7; 13 bases align to TRBD2. Judging by the DNA end, TRBJ2-1 fits better; the J call may be wrong. The CDR3 is made up of 14 amino acids. Germline V CDR1 and CDR2: DFQATT, SNEGSKA (reference sequence).